This is a list of T cell receptor beta chains from one sample in a study of cytomegalovirus exposure and HLA in healthy donors. Sequenced by immunoSEQ multiplex PCR; TCRdb stores in-frame clones only, minus some. The sample shows 150,000 to 170,000 clones, 65% to 85% of them seen only once. The material sequenced was PBMCs. These receptors came from a woman in her thirties or forties in good health and CMV-seropositive. The CDR3 runs from the conserved cysteine through the conserved F or W. The D gene is left open where the match is weak. A row's size may be missing; if present it is once, few, many or a size class.

V	size	D	J	length	DNA	CDR3
TRBV19	few	TRBD1	TRBJ1-5	15	TGTGCCAGTAGTATTCCGGGACAGGGTGATCAGCCCCAGCATTTT	CASSIPGQGDQPQHF
TRBV5-1	.	TRBD2	TRBJ2-7	15	TGCGCCAGCAGGTTTCTAGCGGGAGGGCCCAACGAGCAGTACTTC	CASRFLAGGPNEQYF
TRBV2	.	TRBD2	TRBJ2-5	19	TGTGCCAGCAGTGCATGGGCAGGGAGGACCGGGAGGGCCGGGGAGACCCAGTACTTC	CASSAWAGRTGRAGETQYF
TRBV28	.	TRBD1	TRBJ2-1	16	TGTGCCAGCAGTCCCAGGGGGCTGGCTGAGAGCAATGAGCAGTTCTTC	CASSPRGLAESNEQFF
TRBV30	once	TRBD1	TRBJ1-2	10	TGTGCCTCCGGACAGGATGGCTACACCTTC	CASGQDGYTF
TRBV30	.	TRBD1	TRBJ1-4	15	TGTGCCTGGAGCGTAGGGACAGGGAGTCGTGAAAAACTGTTTTTT	CAWSVGTGSREKLFF
TRBV4-1	.	.	TRBJ2-7	14	TGCGCCAGCAGCCCATCGGGGTCAGGTTCCGAGCAGTACTTC	CASSPSGSGSEQYF
TRBV6-1	.	.	TRBJ2-2	13	TGTGCCAGCAGCCCGAGGAACACCGGGGAGCTGTTTTTT	CASSPRNTGELFF
TRBV7-9	.	TRBD1	TRBJ1-4	15	TGTGCCAGCAGTAAGGGGGCGGGAACTAATGAAAAACTGTTTTTT	CASSKGAGTNEKLFF
TRBV7-9	.	.	TRBJ1-2	16	TGTGCCAGCAGCTTAGAAGCGTCGATATTGGACTATGGCTACACCTTC	CASSLEASILDYGYTF
TRBV28	once	TRBD1	TRBJ1-5	17	TGTGCCAGCAGTTTCCGCGGACAGGGGCTGGGCAATCAGCCCCAGCATTTT	CASSFRGQGLGNQPQHF
TRBV5-1	.	TRBD2	TRBJ2-1	17	TGCGCCAGCAGCTCAGGACTAGCGGGAGGCACCAACAATGAGCAGTTCTTC	CASSSGLAGGTNNEQFF
TRBV9	few	TRBD2	TRBJ2-1	18	TGTGCCAGCAGCCCGAGTAAGGGACTAGCGGCTTCCTACAATGAGCAGTTCTTC	CASSPSKGLAASYNEQFF
TRBV6-5	.	TRBD1	TRBJ2-1	15	TGTGCCAGCAGTTACTCCCTGGACAGGTACAATGAGCAGTTCTTC	CASSYSLDRYNEQFF
TRBV18	.	TRBD1	TRBJ2-1	16	TGTGCCAGCTCACCCCCGGACAGGGCCATGCAAGGTGAGCAGTTCTTC	CASSPPDRAMQGEQFF
TRBV29-1	.	TRBD2	TRBJ2-7	14	TGCAGCGTTGAAGAAGTAGCGGGTGGGTCGGAGCAGTACTTC	CSVEEVAGGSEQYF
TRBV9	.	TRBD1	TRBJ1-3	15	TGTGCCAGCAAGGGGGCCGGCCTCTCTGGAAACACCATATATTTT	CASKGAGLSGNTIYF
TRBV7-9	.	TRBD1	TRBJ1-5	17	TGTGCCAGCAGCTTTACGACAGGGGTAGGGTCGAATCAGCCCCGGCATTTT	CASSFTTGVGSNQPRHF
TRBV30	.	TRBD1	TRBJ2-2	15	TGTGCCTGGAGTGCAAGGGACAGGGGGCCCGGGGAGCTGTTTTTT	CAWSARDRGPGELFF
TRBV7-8	many	TRBD2	TRBJ2-2	16	TGTGCCAGCAGCTACCCTAGCGGGAGTGGCACCGGGGAGCTGTTTTTT	CASSYPSGSGTGELFF
TRBV9	.	.	TRBJ2-1	16	TGTGCCAGCAGCGTAGAGGATCGGGAGTGGTGGAATGAGCAGTTCTTC	CASSVEDREWWNEQFF
TRBV30	.	.	TRBJ2-5	15	TGTGCCTGGAGTGTACAGTTAGGACAGTGGGAGACCCAGTACTTC	CAWSVQLGQWETQYF
TRBV29-1	few	TRBD2	TRBJ2-1	14	TGCAGCGTTGAAGAAGCTAGCGGGACCCCCGGGCTGTTCTTC	CSVEEASGTPGLFF
TRBV28	.	.	TRBJ1-1	11	TGTGCCAGCAAAGGGGTAGGTATGGCTTTCTTT	CASKGVGMAFF